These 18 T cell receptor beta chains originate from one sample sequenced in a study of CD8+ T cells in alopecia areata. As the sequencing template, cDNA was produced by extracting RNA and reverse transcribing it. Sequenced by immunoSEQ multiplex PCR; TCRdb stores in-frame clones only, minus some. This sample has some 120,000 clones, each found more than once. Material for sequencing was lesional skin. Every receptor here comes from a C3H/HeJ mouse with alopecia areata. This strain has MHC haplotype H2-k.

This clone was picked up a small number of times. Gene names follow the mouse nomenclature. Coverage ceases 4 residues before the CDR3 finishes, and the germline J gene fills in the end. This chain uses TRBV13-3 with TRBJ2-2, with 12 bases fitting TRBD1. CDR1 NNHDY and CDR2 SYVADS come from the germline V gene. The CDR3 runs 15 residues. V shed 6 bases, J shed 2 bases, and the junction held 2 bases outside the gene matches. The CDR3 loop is CASTGTGGNTGQLYF. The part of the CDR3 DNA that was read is TGTGCCAGCACCGGGACAGGGGGCAACACCGGG.

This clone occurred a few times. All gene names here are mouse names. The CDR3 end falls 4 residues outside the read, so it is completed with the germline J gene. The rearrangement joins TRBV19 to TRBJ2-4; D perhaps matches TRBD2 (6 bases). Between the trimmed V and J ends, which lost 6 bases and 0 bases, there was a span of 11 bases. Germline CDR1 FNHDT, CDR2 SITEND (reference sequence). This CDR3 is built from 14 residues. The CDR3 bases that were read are TGTGCCAGCACCCCAGGGACTAGTCAAAAC. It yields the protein CASTPGTSQN. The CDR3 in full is CASTPGTSQNTLYF.

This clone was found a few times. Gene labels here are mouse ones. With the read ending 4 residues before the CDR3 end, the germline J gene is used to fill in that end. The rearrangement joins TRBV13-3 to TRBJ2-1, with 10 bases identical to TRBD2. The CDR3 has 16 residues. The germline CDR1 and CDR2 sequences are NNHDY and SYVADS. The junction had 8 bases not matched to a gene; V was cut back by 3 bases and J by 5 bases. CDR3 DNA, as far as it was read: TGTGCCAGCAGTGCTCGCTCACTGGGGGGGGATGCT. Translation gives CASSARSLGGDA. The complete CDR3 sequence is CASSARSLGGDAEQFF.

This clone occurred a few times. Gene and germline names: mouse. The sequenced CDR3 bases are TGTGCCAGCAGCTCGGGACTGGGGGGGCGCAACCAAGAC. This gives the protein CASSSGLGGRNQD. The full CDR3 is CASSSGLGGRNQDTQYF. The genes are TRBV13-3 and TRBJ2-5; 14 bases fit TRBD2. The read is 4 residues too short to cover the CDR3 end, so that end is filled in from the germline J gene. V trimming: 5 bases; J trimming: 0 bases; junction bases outside the gene matches: 5. Germline V gene data show CDR1 as NNHDY and CDR2 as SYVADS. The CDR3 extends over 17 amino acids.

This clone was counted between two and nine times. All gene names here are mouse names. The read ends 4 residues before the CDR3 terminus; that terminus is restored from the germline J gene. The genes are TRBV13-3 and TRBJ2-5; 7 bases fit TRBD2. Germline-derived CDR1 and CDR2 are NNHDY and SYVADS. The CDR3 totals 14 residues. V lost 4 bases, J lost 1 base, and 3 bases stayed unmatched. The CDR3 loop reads CASSPGTDQDTQYF. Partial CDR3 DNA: TGTGCCAGCAGTCCAGGGACTGACCAAGAC.

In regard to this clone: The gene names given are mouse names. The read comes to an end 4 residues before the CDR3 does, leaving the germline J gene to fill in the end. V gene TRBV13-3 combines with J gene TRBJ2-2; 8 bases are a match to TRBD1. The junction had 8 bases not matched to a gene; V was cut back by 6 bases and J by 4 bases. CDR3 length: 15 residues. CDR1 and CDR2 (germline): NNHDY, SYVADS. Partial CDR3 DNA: TGTGCCAGCAAGAAGACAGGGGTCGGCACCGGG. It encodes CASKKTGVGTG. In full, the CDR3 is CASKKTGVGTGQLYF.

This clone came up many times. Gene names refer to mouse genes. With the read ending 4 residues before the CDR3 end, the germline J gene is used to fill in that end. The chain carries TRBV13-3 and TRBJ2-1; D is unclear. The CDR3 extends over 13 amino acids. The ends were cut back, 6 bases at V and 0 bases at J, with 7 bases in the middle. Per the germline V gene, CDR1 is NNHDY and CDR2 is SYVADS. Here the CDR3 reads CASNQYNYAEQFF. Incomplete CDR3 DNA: TGTGCCAGCAATCAGTATAACTATGCT.

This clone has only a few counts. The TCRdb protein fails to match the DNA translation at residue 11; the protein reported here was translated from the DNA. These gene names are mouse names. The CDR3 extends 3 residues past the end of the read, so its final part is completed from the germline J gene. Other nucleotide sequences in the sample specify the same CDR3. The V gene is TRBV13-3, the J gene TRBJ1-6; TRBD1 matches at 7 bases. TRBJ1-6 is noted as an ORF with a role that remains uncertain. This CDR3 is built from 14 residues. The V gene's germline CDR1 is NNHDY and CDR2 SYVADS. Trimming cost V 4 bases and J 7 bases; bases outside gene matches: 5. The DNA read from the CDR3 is TGTGCCAGCAGTCCGACAGGGCGGAATTCGCCC. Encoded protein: CASSPTGRNSP. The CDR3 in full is CASSPTGRNSPLYF.

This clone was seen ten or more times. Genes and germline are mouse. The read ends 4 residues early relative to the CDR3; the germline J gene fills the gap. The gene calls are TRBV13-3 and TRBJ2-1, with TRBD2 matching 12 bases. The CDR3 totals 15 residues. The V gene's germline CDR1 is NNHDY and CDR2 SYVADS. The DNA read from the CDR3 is TGTGCCAGCAGTCTGACTGGGGGGGCGGAAGCT. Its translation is CASSLTGGAEA. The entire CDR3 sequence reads CASSLTGGAEAEQFF.

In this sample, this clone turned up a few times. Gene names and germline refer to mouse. CDR3 amino acids: CAWSLAGVDERLFF. Partial CDR3 DNA: TGTGCCTGGAGTCTCGCAGGGGTGGACGAA. V usage is TRBV31 and J usage is TRBJ1-4; TRBD1 is a possible D gene (6 bases). The CDR3 is cut off 4 residues early in the read; its end comes from the germline J gene. Germline V gene lookup returns CDR1 GKSSPN and CDR2 SITVG. This CDR3 has 14 amino acids. V gave up 0 bases and J gave up 6 bases, with 11 bases separating them.

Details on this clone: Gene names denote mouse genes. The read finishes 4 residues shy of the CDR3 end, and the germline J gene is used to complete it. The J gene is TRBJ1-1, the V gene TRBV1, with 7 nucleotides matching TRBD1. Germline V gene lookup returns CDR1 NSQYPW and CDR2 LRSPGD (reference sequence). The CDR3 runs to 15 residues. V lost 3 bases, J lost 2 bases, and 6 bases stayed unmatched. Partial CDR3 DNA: TGCACCTGCAGTGCCGGGACAGACTTTAACACA. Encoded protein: CTCSAGTDFNT. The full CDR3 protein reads CTCSAGTDFNTEVFF. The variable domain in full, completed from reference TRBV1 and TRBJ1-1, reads VTLLEQNPRWRLVPRGQAVNLRCILKNSQYPWMSWYQQDLQKQLQWLFTLRSPGDKEVKSLPGADYLATRVTDTELRLQVANMSQGRTLYCTCSAGTDFNTEVFFGKGTRLTVV.

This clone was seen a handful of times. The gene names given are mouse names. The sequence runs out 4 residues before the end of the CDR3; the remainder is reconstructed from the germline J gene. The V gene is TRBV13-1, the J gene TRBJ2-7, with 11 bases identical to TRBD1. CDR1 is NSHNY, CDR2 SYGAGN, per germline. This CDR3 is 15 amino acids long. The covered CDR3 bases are TGTGCCAGCAGTGATCCCGGGACAGGGGGGCAT. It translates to CASSDPGTGGH. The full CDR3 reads CASSDPGTGGHEQYF.

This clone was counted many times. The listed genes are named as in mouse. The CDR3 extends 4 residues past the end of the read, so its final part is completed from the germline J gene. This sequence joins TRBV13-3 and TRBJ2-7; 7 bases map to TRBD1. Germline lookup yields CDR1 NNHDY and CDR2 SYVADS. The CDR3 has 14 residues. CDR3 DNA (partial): TGTGCCAGCAGTGATGCGACAGGGACAAAT. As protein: CASSDATGTN. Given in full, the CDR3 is CASSDATGTNEQYF.

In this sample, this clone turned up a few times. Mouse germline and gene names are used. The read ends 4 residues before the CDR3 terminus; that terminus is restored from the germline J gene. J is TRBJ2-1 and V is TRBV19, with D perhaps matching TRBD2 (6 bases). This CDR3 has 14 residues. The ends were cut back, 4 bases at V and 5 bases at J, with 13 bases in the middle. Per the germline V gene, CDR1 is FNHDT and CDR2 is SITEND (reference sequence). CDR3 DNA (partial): TGTGCCAGCAGTCCCCCGGGGGGAGATGCT. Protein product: CASSPPGGDA. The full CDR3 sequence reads CASSPPGGDAEQFF. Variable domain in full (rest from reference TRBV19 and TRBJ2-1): GGIITQTPKFLIGQEGQKLTLKCQQNFNHDTMYWYRQDSGKGLRLIYYSITENDLQKGDLSEGYDASREKKSSFSLTVTSAQKNEMAVFLCASSPPGGDAEQFFGPGTRLTVL.

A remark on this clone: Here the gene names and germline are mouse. The part of the CDR3 DNA that was read is TGTGCCAGCAGTATCACTGGGGCTCAAAAC. Translated, it gives CASSITGAQN. The entire CDR3 is CASSITGAQNTLYF. The chain couples TRBV19 to TRBJ2-4, with 7 bases that match TRBD2. Read sequence stops 4 residues before the CDR3 end, and the germline J gene provides the missing end. The CDR3 spans 14 residues. Germline CDR1 reads FNHDT; CDR2 reads SITEND (reference sequence). V gave up 2 bases and J gave up 2 bases; unmatched junction bases: 2.

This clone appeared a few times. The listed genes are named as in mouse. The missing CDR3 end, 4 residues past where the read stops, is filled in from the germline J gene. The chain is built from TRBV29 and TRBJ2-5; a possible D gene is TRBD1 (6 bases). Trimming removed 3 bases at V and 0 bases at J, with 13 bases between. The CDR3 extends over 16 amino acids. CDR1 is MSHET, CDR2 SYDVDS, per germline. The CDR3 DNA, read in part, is TGTGCTAGCAGTTTTGGGGCAGGGGATAACCAAGAC. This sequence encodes CASSFGAGDNQD. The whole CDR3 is CASSFGAGDNQDTQYF.

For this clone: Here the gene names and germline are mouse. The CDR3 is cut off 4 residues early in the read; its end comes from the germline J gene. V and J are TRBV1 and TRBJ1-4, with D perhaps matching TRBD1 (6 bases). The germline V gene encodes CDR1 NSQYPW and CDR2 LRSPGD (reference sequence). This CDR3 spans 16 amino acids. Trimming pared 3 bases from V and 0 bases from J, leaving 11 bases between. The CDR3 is CTCSARDTFSNERLFF. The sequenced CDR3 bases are TGCACCTGCAGTGCGCGGGACACCTTTTCCAACGAA.

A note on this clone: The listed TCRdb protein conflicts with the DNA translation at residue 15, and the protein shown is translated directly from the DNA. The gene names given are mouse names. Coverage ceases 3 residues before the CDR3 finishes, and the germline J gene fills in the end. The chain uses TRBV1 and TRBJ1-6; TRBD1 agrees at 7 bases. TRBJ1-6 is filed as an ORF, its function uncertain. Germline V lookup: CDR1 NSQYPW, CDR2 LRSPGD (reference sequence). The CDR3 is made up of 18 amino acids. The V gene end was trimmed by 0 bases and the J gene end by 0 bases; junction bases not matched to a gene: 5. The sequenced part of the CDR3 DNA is TGCACCTGCAGTGCAGAGGGACAGCCAAATTCCTATAATTCGCCC. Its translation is CTCSAEGQPNSYNSP. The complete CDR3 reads CTCSAEGQPNSYNSPLYF.